The subject of this entry is one T cell receptor (beta chain). No antigen is known for it. The data were taken from a study of shared clonotypes between healthy human individuals. About the research overall: Researchers assigned three CD4 naive, three CD4 memory, two CD8 naive and one CD8 memory plate to each donor.

CD45RO-negative CD8 cells positively selected for CCR7 made up the naive population, which excluded terminally differentiated effector memory CD45RA+ cells. Generated by immunoSEQ multiplex PCR, the TCRdb table keeps only in-frame clones and is missing some. The sample holds roughly 1,800,000 clones, approximately 94% seen once. Findings of the study overall: When compared with the clonotypes that were shared by all four sorted-subset donors, the non-shared clonotypes turned out to have lower generation probabilities. For naive CD4 cells, 5% to 6.5% of clonotypes were shared across a handful of donors.

The specimen was naive CD8+ T cells sorted from blood. This TCR was sampled from a man aged 18-30 years in good health.

In nucleotides, the CDR3 is TGTGCCAGCAGCTTGGGTTATGGGGGCTCCATCTGGGAGACCCAGTACTTC. Its protein product is CASSLGYGGSIWETQYF. The J gene is TRBJ2-5, the V gene TRBV7-8; possibly TRBD1 for D (6 bases). This CDR3 has 17 residues. Germline V gives CDR1 SGHVS, CDR2 FQNEAQ. The V end was cut by 3 bases, the J end by 5 bases, with 22 bases between.